The present entry profiles one T cell receptor (beta chain) with its context. A read error may account for a junction end that differs from germline. The sample comes from a study of Graves' ophthalmopathy and Graves' hyperthyroidism. Transcripts of RNA were the source for amplifying TCR beta CDR3 regions. HTBI primers were employed in first-round RT-PCR, then a second-round multiplex PCR followed. TCRdb re-called the multiplex PCR reads through MiXCR, storing one row per CDR3 protein. The sample holds 450,000 to 600,000 distinct CDR3 sequences, 35% to 45% seen once. The CDR3 contains 13 residues. The V gene's germline CDR1 is MGHRA and CDR2 YSYEKL.

The receptor was isolated from an adult man with Graves' hyperthyroidism. Sequencing used peripheral blood or thyroid tissue (not recorded which). This chain joins TRBV4-1 and TRBJ1-6, with no clear D. The CDR3 reads CASGQEEKSPLHF. CDR3 DNA sequence: TGCGCCAGCGGCCAAGAGGAGAAGTCACCCCTCCACTTT.